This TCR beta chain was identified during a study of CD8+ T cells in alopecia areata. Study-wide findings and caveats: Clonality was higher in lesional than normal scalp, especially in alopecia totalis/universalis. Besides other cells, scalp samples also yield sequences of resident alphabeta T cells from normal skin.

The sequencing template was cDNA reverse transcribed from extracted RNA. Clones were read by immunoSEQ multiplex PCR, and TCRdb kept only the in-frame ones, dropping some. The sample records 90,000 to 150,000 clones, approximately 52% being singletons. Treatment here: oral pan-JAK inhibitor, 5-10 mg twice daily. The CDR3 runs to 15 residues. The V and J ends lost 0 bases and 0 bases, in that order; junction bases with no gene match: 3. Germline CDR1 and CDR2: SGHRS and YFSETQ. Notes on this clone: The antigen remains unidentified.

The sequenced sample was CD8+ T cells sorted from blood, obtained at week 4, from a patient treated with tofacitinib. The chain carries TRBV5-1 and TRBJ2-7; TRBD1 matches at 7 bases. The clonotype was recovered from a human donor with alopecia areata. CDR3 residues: CASSLVRDSSYEQYF. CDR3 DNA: TGCGCCAGCAGCTTGGTACGGGACAGCTCCTACGAGCAGTACTTC.